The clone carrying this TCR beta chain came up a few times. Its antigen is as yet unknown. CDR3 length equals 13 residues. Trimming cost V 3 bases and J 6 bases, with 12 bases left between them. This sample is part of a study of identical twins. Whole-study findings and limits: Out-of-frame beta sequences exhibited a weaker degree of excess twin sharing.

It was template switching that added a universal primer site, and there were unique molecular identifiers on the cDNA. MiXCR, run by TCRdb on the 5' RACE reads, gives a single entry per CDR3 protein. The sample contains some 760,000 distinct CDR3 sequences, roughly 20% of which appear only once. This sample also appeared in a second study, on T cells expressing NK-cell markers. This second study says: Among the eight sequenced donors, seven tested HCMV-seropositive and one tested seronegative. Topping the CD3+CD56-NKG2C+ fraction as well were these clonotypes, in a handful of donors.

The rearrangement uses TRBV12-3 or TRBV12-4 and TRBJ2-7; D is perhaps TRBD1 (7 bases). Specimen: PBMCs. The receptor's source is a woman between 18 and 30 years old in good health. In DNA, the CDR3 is TGTGCCAGCAGTTTGCAGGGGGGCAGCGAGCAGTACTTC. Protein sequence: CASSLQGGSEQYF.